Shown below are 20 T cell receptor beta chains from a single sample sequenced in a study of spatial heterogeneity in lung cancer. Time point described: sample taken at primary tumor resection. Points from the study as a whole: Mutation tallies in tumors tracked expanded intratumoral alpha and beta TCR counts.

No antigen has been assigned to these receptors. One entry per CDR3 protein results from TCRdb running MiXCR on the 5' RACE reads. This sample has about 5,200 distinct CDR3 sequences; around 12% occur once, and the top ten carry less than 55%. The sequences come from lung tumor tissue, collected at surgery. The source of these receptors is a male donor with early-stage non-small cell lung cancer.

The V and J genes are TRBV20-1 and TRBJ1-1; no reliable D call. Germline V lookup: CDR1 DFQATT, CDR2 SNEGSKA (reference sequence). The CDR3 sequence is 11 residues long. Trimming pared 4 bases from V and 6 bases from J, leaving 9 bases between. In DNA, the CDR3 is TGCAGTGCTAAAATACGGTCTGAAGCTTTCTTT. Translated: CSAKIRSEAFF.

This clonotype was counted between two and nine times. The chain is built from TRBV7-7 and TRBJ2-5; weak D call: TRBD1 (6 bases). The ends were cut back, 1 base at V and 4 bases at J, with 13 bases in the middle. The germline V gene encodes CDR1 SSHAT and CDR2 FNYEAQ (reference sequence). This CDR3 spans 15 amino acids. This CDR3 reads CASSLGGTKGETQYF. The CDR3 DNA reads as TGTGCCAGCAGCTTAGGAGGGACAAAGGGAGAGACCCAGTACTTC.

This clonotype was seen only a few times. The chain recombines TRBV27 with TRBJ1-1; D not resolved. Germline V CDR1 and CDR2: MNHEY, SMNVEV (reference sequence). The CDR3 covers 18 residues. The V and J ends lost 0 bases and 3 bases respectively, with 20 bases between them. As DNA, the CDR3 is TGTGCCAGCAGTTTATCCCCTCCGGGGAGGGAGTTAGACACTGAAGCTTTCTTT. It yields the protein CASSLSPPGRELDTEAFF.

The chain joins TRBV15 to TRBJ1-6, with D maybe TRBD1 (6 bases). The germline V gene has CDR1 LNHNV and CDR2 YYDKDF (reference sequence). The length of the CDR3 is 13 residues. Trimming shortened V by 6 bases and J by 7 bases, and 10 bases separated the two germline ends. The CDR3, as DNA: TGTGCCACCAGGATACAGGGAAATTCACCCCTCCACTTT. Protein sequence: CATRIQGNSPLHF.

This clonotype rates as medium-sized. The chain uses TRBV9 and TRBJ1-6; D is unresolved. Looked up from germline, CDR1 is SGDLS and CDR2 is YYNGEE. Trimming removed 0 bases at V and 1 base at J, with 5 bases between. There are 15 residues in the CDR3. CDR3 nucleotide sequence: TGTGCCAGCAGCGTAGAGAGTTCCTATAATTCACCCCTCCACTTT. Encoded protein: CASSVESSYNSPLHF.

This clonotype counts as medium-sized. In nucleotides, the CDR3 is TGTGCCAGCAGCCAACTAGCGTTCAACAATGAGCAGTTCTTC. It encodes CASSQLAFNNEQFF. The chain has TRBV3-1 and TRBJ2-1, with D possibly being TRBD2 (6 bases). V dropped 2 bases and J dropped 5 bases, with 10 bases sitting between them. Germline loops: CDR1 LGHDT, CDR2 YNNKEL (reference sequence). The CDR3 extends over 14 amino acids.

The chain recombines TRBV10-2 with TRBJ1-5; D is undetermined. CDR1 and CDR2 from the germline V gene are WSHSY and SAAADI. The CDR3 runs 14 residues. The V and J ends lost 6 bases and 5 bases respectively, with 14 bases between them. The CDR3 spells CASSAQQHYQPQHF. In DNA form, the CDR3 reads TGCGCCAGCAGCGCTCAACAGCATTATCAGCCCCAGCATTTT.

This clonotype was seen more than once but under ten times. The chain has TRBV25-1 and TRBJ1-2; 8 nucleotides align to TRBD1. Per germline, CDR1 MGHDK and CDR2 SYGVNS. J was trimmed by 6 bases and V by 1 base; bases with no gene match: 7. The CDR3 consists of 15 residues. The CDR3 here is CASSEFPGGADGYTF. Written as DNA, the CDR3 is TGTGCCAGCAGTGAATTCCCAGGGGGCGCTGATGGCTACACCTTC.

CDR3 sequence: CASSYAPGLGLFGETQYF. The CDR3 DNA is TGCGCCAGCAGCTATGCGCCCGGACTTGGACTTTTCGGAGAGACCCAGTACTTC. The V gene is TRBV5-1, the J gene TRBJ2-5; tentatively, D is TRBD2 (5 bases). The ends were cut back, 3 bases at V and 4 bases at J, with 25 bases in the middle. The CDR3 has 18 amino acids. In germline, CDR1 is SGHRS, CDR2 YFSETQ. Full variable domain (outside the CDR3, taken from reference TRBV5-1 and TRBJ2-5): KAGVTQTPRYLIKTRGQQVTLSCSPISGHRSVSWYQQTPGQGLQFLFEYFSETQRNKGNFPGRFSGRQFSNSRSEMNVSTLELGDSALYLCASSYAPGLGLFGETQYFGPGTRLLVL.

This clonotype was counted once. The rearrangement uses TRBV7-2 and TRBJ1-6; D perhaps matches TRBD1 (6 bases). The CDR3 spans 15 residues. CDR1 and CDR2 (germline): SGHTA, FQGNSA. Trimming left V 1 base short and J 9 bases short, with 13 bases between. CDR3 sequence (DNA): TGTGCCAGCAGCTTAGGGGGGCAGGGTGGTTCACCCCTCCACTTT. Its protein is CASSLGGQGGSPLHF.

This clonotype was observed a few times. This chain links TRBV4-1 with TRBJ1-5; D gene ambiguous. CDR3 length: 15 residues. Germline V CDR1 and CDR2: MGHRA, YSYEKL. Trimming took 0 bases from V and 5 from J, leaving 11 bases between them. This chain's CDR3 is CASSQDRADYQPQHF. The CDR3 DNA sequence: TGCGCCAGCAGCCAAGATCGGGCTGACTATCAGCCCCAGCATTTT.

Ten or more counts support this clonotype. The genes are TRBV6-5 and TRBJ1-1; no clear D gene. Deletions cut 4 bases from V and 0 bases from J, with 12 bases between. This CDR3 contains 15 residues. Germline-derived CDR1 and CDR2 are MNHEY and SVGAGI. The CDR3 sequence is CASSSTVLMNTEAFF. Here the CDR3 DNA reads TGTGCCAGCAGTTCCACCGTACTCATGAACACTGAAGCTTTCTTT.

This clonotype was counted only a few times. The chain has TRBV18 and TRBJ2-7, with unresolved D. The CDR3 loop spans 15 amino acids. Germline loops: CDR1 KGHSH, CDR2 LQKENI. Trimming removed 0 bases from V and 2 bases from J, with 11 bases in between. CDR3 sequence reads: CASSPPARSPYEQYF. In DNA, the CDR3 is TGTGCCAGCTCACCACCGGCCAGGTCACCCTACGAGCAGTACTTC.

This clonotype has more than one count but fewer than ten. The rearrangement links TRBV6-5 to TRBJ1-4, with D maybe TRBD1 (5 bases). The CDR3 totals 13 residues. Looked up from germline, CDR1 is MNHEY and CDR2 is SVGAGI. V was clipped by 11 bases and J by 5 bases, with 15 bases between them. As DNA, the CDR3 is TGTGCCTCTAGGCGCAGGGAAAATGAAAAACTGTTTTTT. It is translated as CASRRRENEKLFF.

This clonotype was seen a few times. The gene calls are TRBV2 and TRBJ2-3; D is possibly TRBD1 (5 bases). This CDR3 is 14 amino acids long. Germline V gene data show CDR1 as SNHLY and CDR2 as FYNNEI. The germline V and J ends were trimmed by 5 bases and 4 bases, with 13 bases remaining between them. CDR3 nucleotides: TGTGCCAGCAGTCGCGGCAGGGTCGCAGATACGCAGTATTTT. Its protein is CASSRGRVADTQYF.

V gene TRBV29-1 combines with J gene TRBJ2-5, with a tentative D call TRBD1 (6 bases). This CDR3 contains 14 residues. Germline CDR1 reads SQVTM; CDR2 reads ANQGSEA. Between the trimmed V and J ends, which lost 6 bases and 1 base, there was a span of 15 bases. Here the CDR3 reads CSVGSRDTQETQYF. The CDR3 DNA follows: TGCAGCGTGGGTTCCCGGGACACCCAAGAGACCCAGTACTTC.

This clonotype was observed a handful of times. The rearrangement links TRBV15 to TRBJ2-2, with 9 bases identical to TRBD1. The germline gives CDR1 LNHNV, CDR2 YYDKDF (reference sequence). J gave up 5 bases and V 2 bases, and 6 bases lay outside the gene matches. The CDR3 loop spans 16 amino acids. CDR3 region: CATSRPGQGNTGELFF. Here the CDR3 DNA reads TGTGCCACCAGCAGACCGGGACAGGGTAATACCGGGGAGCTGTTTTTT.

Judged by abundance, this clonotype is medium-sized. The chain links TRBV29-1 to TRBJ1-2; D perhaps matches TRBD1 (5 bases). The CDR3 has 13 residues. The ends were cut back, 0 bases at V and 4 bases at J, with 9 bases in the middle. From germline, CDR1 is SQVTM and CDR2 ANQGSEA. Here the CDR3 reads CSVEEMGGYGYTF. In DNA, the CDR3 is TGCAGCGTTGAAGAAATGGGGGGCTATGGCTACACCTTC.

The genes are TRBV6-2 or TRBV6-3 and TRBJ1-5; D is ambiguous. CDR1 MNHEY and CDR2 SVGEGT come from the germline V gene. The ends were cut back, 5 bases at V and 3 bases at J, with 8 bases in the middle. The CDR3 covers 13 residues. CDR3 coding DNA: TGTGCCAGCAGTCTTCGGCCCAATCAGCCCCAGCATTTT. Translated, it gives CASSLRPNQPQHF.

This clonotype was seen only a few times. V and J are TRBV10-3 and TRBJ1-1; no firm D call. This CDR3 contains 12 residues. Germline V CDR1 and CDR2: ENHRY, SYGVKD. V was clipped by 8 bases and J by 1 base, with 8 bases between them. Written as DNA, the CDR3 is TGTGCCATCTCGGAGGGGAACACTGAAGCTTTCTTT. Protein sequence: CAISEGNTEAFF.